Detailed here is one TCR beta chain. Its matching antigen is unknown. Researchers ran the PCR with 60 Vbeta and 13 Jbeta primers. The repertoire was sequenced with immunoSEQ multiplex PCR; TCRdb's copy has only in-frame clones and lacks some. The sample's table shows under 90,000 clones. This sample was included in a study of cytomegalovirus exposure and HLA in healthy donors. General study findings and limits: It was reported that the classifier diagnosed cytomegalovirus status with high specificity and sensitivity in both the original and validation cohorts. A missense variant in DCLRE1C was later tied to TCR beta V- and J-gene trimming. Within an earlier analysis, most TCR beta V segments proved productive either about 87% or about 30% of the time.

When sampled, the donors appeared nominally healthy, though they likely had unrecorded immune exposures. This CDR3 spans 14 amino acids. V dropped 5 bases and J dropped 2 bases, with 13 bases sitting between them. Germline V gene data show CDR1 as SEHNR and CDR2 as FQNEAQ (reference sequence). The V gene is TRBV7-9, the J gene TRBJ2-7; D uncertain. The source material was PBMCs. The origin of this receptor is a man in his fifties or sixties in good health and CMV-seropositive. The CDR3 loop reads CASSPGSNAYEQYF. CDR3 nucleotide sequence: TGTGCCAGCAGCCCAGGAAGTAACGCCTACGAGCAGTACTTC.